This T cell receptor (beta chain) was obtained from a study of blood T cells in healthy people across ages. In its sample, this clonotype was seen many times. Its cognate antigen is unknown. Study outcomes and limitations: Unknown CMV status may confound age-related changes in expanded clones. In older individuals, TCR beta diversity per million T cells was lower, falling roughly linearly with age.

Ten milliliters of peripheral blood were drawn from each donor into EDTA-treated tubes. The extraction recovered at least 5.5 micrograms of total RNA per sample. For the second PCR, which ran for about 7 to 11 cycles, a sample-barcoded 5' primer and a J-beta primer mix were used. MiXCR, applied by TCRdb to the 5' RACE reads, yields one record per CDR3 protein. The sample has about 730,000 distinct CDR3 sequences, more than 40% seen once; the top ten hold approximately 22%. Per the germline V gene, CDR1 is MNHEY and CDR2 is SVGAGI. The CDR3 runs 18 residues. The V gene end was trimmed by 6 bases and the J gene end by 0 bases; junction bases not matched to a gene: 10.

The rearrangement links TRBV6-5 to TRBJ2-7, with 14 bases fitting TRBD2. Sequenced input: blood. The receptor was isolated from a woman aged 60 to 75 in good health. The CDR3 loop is CASSHGGLAGVDSYEQYF. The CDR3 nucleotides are TGTGCCAGCAGCCACGGGGGACTAGCGGGAGTAGACTCCTACGAGCAGTACTTC.